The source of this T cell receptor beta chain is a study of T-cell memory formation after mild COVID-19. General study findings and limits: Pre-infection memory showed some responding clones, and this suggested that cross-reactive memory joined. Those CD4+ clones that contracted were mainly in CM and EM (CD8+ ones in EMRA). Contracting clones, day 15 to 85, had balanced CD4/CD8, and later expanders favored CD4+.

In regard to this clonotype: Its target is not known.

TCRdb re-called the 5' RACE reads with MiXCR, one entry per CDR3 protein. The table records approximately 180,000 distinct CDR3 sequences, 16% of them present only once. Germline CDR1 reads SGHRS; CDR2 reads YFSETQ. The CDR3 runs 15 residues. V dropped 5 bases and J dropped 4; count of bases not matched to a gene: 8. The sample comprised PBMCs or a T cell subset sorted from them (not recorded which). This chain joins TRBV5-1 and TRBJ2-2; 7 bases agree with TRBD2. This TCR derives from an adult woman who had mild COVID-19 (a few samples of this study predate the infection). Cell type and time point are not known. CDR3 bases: TGCGCCAGCAGACCAGCGGGGATGGGCACCGGGGAGCTGTTTTTT. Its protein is CASRPAGMGTGELFF.